The source of this T cell receptor (beta chain) is a study of blood T cell repertoires in COVID-19. Study-level information: The analysed material was cDNA or gDNA that came from T cells, B-cell-depleted T cells, or PBMCs.

The CDR3 is 13 amino acids. CDR1 is MGHDK and CDR2 is SYGVNS in the germline V gene. Germline trimming cut 1 base from V and 7 bases from J; bases unmatched to any gene: 1. As originally analysed: Amplification of reference gene primers was used by the study to estimate nucleated cell counts. Produced via immunoSEQ multiplex PCR; TCRdb's table is partial and in-frame only. The V and J calls and clone size were taken over from that table, and D and trimming were inferred from the DNA. The sample contains roughly 13,000 clones, roughly 88% of which appear only once. V gene TRBV25-1 combines with J gene TRBJ1-2; 9 bases are a match to TRBD1. The sequence was obtained from a human donor in a cohort sampled during active COVID-19. The material sequenced was peripheral blood. CDR3 sequence: CASSESDRGGYTF. CDR3 nucleotide sequence: TGTGCCAGCAGTGAATCGGACAGGGGTGGCTACACCTTC.